Below, one TCR beta chain is given with its context. This sample was taken from a study of blood T cell repertoires in COVID-19. J lost 4 bases, V lost 4 bases, and 3 bases had no gene match. CDR1 and CDR2 (germline): SNHLY, FYNNEI. The CDR3 covers 15 residues. This table comes from immunoSEQ multiplex PCR, and its TCRdb copy is limited to in-frame clones, with some not included. The sample records around 90,000 clones, about 82% being singletons. Material: peripheral blood. The chain combines TRBV2 with TRBJ2-2, with TRBD2 matching over 10 bases. The origin of this receptor is a woman aged 70-85 years with active or convalescent COVID-19. CDR3 sequence: CASSVKRGGTGELFF. In DNA form, the CDR3 reads TGTGCCAGCAGTGTAAAGCGGGGGGGCACCGGGGAGCTGTTTTTT.